This TCR beta chain stems from a study of neurological immune-mediated disorders. Study conclusions and caveats: Expanded clones shared no identical CDR3 amino acid sequences across subjects, which suggested private TCR-beta repertoires in all groups.

This clonotype has a count of ten or more. What it binds is unknown. Synthesis of cDNA was performed by 5'RACE using 10-nucleotide random UMIs. TCRdb re-called the 5' RACE reads through MiXCR, storing one row per CDR3 protein. The sample carries roughly 76,000 distinct CDR3 sequences, 3.2% recorded once. Sequencing was performed on PBMCs. The sequence was collected from a woman in her forties or fifties with multiple sclerosis.

CDR3 nucleotide sequence: TGTGCCAGCAGCGACAGGGTTGGACAGCCCCAGCATTTT. It is translated as CASSDRVGQPQHF. The chain links TRBV7-2 to TRBJ1-5; TRBD1 aligns across 7 bases. Germline-derived CDR1 and CDR2 are SGHTA and FQGNSA. With 5 bases clipped from V and 7 bases from J, the junction kept 5 bases outside the gene matches. This CDR3 comprises 13 residues. Drawing the rest from reference TRBV7-2 and TRBJ1-5, the complete variable domain is GAGVSQSPSNKVTEKGKDVELRCDPISGHTALYWYRQSLGQGLEFLIYFQGNSAPDKSGLPSDRFSAERTGGSVSTLTIQRTQQEDSAVYLCASSDRVGQPQHFGDGTRLSIL.